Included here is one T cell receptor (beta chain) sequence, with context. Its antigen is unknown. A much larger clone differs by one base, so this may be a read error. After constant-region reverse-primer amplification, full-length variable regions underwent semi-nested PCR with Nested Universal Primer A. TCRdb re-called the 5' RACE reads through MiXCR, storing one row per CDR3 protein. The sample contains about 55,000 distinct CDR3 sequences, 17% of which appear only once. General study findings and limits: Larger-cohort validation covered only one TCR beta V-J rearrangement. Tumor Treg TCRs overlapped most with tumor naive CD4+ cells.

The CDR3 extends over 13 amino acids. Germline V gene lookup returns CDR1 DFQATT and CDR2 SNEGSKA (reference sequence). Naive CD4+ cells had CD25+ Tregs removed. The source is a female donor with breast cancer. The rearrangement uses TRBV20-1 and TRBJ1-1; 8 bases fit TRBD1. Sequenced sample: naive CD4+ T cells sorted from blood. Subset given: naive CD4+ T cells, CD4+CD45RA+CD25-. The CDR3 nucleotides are TGCAGTGCCAACTACAGGGGGAGGACTGAAGTTTTCTTT. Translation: CSANYRGRTEVFF.